This is a list of T cell receptor beta chains from one sample in a study of T cell repertoires and HLA-DP antigens. Sequenced by immunoSEQ multiplex PCR; TCRdb stores in-frame clones only, minus some. The table has about 73,000 clones, roughly 78% seen once. Antigen specificity for these receptors is unknown. Sequencing used CD4+ T cells from PBMCs. The receptors stem from a man between 60 and 70 years old in good health and CMV-seronegative. Each CDR3 is given with its conserved first and last residue. A D gene is named only where the DNA matches it firmly. The size entry is marked missing in some rows and otherwise reads once, few, many or a size class.

clone size	V gene	D gene	J gene	CDR3 DNA	CDR3 protein
.	TRBV5-5	TRBD1	TRBJ2-1	TGTGCCAGTAACACCCCGGGACAGGGGGCATATGAGCAGTTCTTC	CASNTPGQGAYEQFF
.	TRBV4-1	.	TRBJ2-1	TGCGCCAGCAGCATCGAGGGAGTCCGTGGCAATGAGCAGTTCTTC	CASSIEGVRGNEQFF
.	TRBV9	.	TRBJ2-5	TGTGCCAGCAGCGCCGAGTCTTGGGCAGGGCAAGAGACCCAGTACTTC	CASSAESWAGQETQYF
.	TRBV7-9	TRBD1	TRBJ1-6	TGTGCCAGCAGCCCTGGGACAGGGAGATTTAGATGGTGGGATTCACCCCTCCACTTT	CASSPGTGRFRWWDSPLHF
.	TRBV30	.	TRBJ1-2	TGTGCCTGGAGGCCTCGACAGGTTCTCAATCTCTATGGCTACACCTTC	CAWRPRQVLNLYGYTF
once	TRBV7-8	TRBD1	TRBJ2-7	TGTGCCAGCAGCTTCACAGGGGCCAGCTCCTACGAGCAGTACTTC	CASSFTGASSYEQYF
.	TRBV19	.	TRBJ2-4	TGTGCCAGTAGTAGTTTTGATGGGCATTCGGCCAAAAACATTCAGTACTTC	CASSSFDGHSAKNIQYF
.	TRBV9	.	TRBJ1-4	TGTGCCAGCAGCCCGACGAGGGGTAATGAAAAACTGTTTTTT	CASSPTRGNEKLFF
.	TRBV7-2	.	TRBJ1-4	TGTGCCAGCAGCTTAGCGCATCTTGGGGGATCCCTGTTTTTT	CASSLAHLGGSLFF
.	TRBV6-5	.	TRBJ2-7	TGTGCCAGCAGTGGGGCTACCTACGAGCAGTACTTC	CASSGATYEQYF
.	TRBV7-2	TRBD2	TRBJ2-1	TGTGCCAGCAGCTTAGTCCGGGCTAGCGGGAGAAATAATGAGCAGTTCTTC	CASSLVRASGRNNEQFF
.	TRBV19	TRBD2	TRBJ2-5	TGTGCCAGTAGTCCGGGGGGACTAGCGGGAGGAGAGACCCAGTACTTC	CASSPGGLAGGETQYF
.	TRBV7-9	TRBD1	TRBJ1-2	TGTGCCAGCAGCTTAGGTGGGGGGACAGACTATGGCTACACCTTC	CASSLGGGTDYGYTF
.	TRBV5-4	TRBD1	TRBJ2-1	TGTGCCAGCACCCCTGACAGGGGGTCCTACAATGAGCAGTTCTTC	CASTPDRGSYNEQFF
once	TRBV29-1	.	TRBJ2-3	TGCAGCGTTGAAAAAGAGCGAATAACCGGGAGAACAGATACGCAGTATTTT	CSVEKERITGRTDTQYF
.	TRBV6-6	TRBD1	TRBJ1-1	TGTGCCAGCATTGCGACAGGGAAGAGAGGTGAAGCTTTCTTT	CASIATGKRGEAFF
.	TRBV7-9	TRBD1	TRBJ1-3	TGTGCCAGCAGCTGGATGACAGGGAGCTCTGGAAACACCATATATTTT	CASSWMTGSSGNTIYF
.	TRBV10-3	TRBD2	TRBJ2-1	TGTGCCATCGGCGGGAGCGAAGAGCAGTTCTTC	CAIGGSEEQFF
.	TRBV7-2	.	TRBJ1-2	TGTGCCAGCAGCTTAGAGGGCAGGGGAGAGTCTGGCTACACCTTC	CASSLEGRGESGYTF
.	TRBV2	TRBD1	TRBJ2-5	TGTGCCAGCAGTGGCGGGACAGGAAAAGAGACCCAGTACTTC	CASSGGTGKETQYF
.	TRBV7-2	.	TRBJ1-2	TGTGCCAGCAGACACAATGTCTGGACTACTAACTATGGCTACACCTTC	CASRHNVWTTNYGYTF
once	TRBV13	TRBD1	TRBJ1-2	TGTGCCAGCAGCCCCACCGGGACAGGGGGGAGCTACACCTTC	CASSPTGTGGSYTF
.	TRBV11-2	.	TRBJ1-1	TGTGTCAGCAGCCCCCGTTTTGGAGGGGATACTGAAGCTTTCTTT	CVSSPRFGGDTEAFF
.	TRBV15	.	TRBJ2-1	TGTGCCACCAGCAGAGATAGGCAGGGTACGGTCTCCTACAATGAGCAGTTCTTC	CATSRDRQGTVSYNEQFF
.	TRBV19	TRBD1	TRBJ1-4	TGTGCCAGTAGTATAGACCACCCGCCCGGGACAGTGGGTGAAAAACTGTTTTTT	CASSIDHPPGTVGEKLFF
.	TRBV11-2	.	TRBJ1-2	TGTGCCAGCAGCTTTGATACGAATTTCTATGGCTACACCTTC	CASSFDTNFYGYTF
.	TRBV25-1	.	TRBJ1-2	TGTGCCAGCAGTGAATATACCCCCGAACTCTATGGCTACACCTTC	CASSEYTPELYGYTF
.	TRBV18	TRBD2	TRBJ2-5	TGTGCCAGCTCACCTCTAGCGGGAGGGCCGATGGAGACCCAGTACTTC	CASSPLAGGPMETQYF
.	TRBV19	.	TRBJ1-2	TGTGCCAGTAGTAAACAGGGTAACTATGGCTACACCTTC	CASSKQGNYGYTF
.	TRBV30	.	TRBJ1-5	TGTGCCTGGAGTGTAAGGGACAATCAGCCCCAGCATTTT	CAWSVRDNQPQHF
.	TRBV4-2	TRBD1	TRBJ2-1	TGTGCCAGCAGTATGACAGGGGGGCGCAATGAGCAGTTCTTC	CASSMTGGRNEQFF
.	TRBV18	.	TRBJ1-1	TGTGCCAGCTCACGACAGGAGAGGAACACTGAAGCTTTCTTT	CASSRQERNTEAFF
few	TRBV6-5	TRBD2	TRBJ2-7	TGTGCCAGCAGTACCCGGGAGGGAGAAGCCTACGAGCAGTACTTC	CASSTREGEAYEQYF
.	TRBV7-3	TRBD2	TRBJ2-3	TGTGCCAGCAGCCCCGGACTAGCGGGAGTTAGAGATACGCAGTATTTT	CASSPGLAGVRDTQYF
.	TRBV11-2	TRBD1	TRBJ2-3	TGTGCCAGCAGCCCAGGACAGGGCCTCACAGATACGCAGTATTTT	CASSPGQGLTDTQYF
few	TRBV10-1	.	TRBJ1-1	TGCGCCAGCAGTGAGTCGCTCCAGGGCGGTGAAGCTTTCTTT	CASSESLQGGEAFF
few	TRBV10-3	TRBD1	TRBJ1-2	TGTGCCATCAGTGGGGGACAGGGAGCCTATGGCTACACCTTC	CAISGGQGAYGYTF
.	TRBV6-1	.	TRBJ2-1	TGTGCCAGCTCACGGGGGGCGGGCACGAATGAGCAGTTCTTC	CASSRGAGTNEQFF
few	TRBV4-1	.	TRBJ2-1	TGCGCCAGCAGTCCCATAGGTCCAACCTACAATGAGCAGTTCTTC	CASSPIGPTYNEQFF
.	TRBV30	.	TRBJ2-4	TGTGCCTGGAGGCAGGACAGCAATAAAAACATTCAGTACTTC	CAWRQDSNKNIQYF
.	TRBV6-6	.	TRBJ2-7	TGTGCCAGCAGTTACGGACAGTACTACGAGCAGTACTTC	CASSYGQYYEQYF
.	TRBV9	.	TRBJ1-4	TGTGCCAGCAGCGTCGGGGTAGCTAATGAAAAACTGTTTTTT	CASSVGVANEKLFF
many	TRBV10-3	.	TRBJ1-5	TGTGCCATCAGTGTGGACAGCAATCAGCCCCAGCATTTT	CAISVDSNQPQHF
.	TRBV5-1	TRBD2	TRBJ2-3	TGCGCCAGCAGTCTCGGGGGGTACACAGATACGCAGTATTTT	CASSLGGYTDTQYF
.	TRBV9	.	TRBJ2-2	TGTGCCAGCAACACAGGGAACACCGGGGAGCTGTTTTTT	CASNTGNTGELFF
.	TRBV30	TRBD1	TRBJ1-5	TGTGCCTGGAGTACAGGGACAGGGGTGGTAAGCAATCAGCCCCAGCATTTT	CAWSTGTGVVSNQPQHF
.	TRBV28	.	TRBJ1-1	TGTGCCAGCAGTCAGAACAGGGTGTCGAACACTGAAGCTTTCTTT	CASSQNRVSNTEAFF
.	TRBV7-8	.	TRBJ2-5	TGTGCCAGCAGCTTAGATGCCGGGATATCTGGGGAGACCCAGTACTTC	CASSLDAGISGETQYF
few	TRBV30	.	TRBJ1-3	TGTGCCTGGAGTCCCTCTGGAAACACCATATATTTT	CAWSPSGNTIYF
.	TRBV6-1	.	TRBJ2-1	TGTGCCAGCAGTGTCGTCCGGGAGCAGTTCTTC	CASSVVREQFF
.	TRBV6-5	.	TRBJ1-2	TGTGCCAGCAGACCCGGACAAGGCTATGGCTACACCTTC	CASRPGQGYGYTF
.	TRBV5-1	TRBD1	TRBJ1-1	TGCGCCAGCAGCCAAAGACAGGGGAGGAACACTGAAGCTTTCTTT	CASSQRQGRNTEAFF
.	TRBV14	.	TRBJ1-3	TGTGCCAGCAGCCCCTTCACGACGGTAGGAAACACCATATATTTT	CASSPFTTVGNTIYF
.	TRBV30	.	TRBJ1-1	TGTGCCTGGAGTCCACTCTCGGGGGGTGTGAGACCTGAAGCTTTCTTT	CAWSPLSGGVRPEAFF